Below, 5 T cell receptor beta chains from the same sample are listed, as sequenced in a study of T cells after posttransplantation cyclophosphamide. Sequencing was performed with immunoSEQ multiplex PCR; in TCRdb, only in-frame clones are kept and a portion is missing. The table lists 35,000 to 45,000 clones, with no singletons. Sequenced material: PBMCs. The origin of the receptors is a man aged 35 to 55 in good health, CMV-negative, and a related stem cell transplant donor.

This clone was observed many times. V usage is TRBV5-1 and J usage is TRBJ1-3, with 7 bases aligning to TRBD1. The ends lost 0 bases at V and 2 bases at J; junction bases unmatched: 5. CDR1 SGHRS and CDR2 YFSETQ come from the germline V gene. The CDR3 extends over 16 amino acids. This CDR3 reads CASSLAAGTAGNTIYF. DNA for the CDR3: TGCGCCAGCAGCTTGGCCGCCGGGACAGCTGGAAACACCATATATTTT.

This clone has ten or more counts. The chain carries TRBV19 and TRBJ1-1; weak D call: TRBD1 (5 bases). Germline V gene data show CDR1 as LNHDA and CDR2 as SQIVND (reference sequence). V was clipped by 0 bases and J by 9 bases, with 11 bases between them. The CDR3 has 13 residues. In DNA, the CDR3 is TGTGCCAGTAGTATAGAGGATAACAGGCAAGCTTTCTTT. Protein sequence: CASSIEDNRQAFF.

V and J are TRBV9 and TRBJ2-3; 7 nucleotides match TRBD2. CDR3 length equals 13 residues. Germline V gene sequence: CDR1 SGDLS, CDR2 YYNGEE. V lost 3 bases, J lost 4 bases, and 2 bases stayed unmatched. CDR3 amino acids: CASSGGGSDTQYF. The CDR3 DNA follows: TGTGCCAGCAGCGGCGGGGGTTCAGATACGCAGTATTTT.

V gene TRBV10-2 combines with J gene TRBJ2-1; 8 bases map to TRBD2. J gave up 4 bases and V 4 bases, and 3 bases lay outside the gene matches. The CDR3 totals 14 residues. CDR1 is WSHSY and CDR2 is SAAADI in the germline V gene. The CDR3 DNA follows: TGCGCCAGCAGTGGGGCGGGGGGTTACAATGAGCAGTTCTTC. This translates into CASSGAGGYNEQFF.

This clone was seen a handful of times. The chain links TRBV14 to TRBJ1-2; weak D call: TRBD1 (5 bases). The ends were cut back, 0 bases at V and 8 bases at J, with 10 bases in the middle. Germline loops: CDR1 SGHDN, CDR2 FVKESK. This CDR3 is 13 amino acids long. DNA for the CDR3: TGTGCCAGCAGCCAAGATTTTGGGGGGGGCTACACCTTC. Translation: CASSQDFGGGYTF.